The clone carrying this TCR beta chain was observed many times. The record originates from a study of T-cell reconstitution after alpha-beta-depleted transplantation in children. Trimming removed 8 bases from V and 3 bases from J; junction bases left unmatched: 13. The CDR3 covers 15 residues. Germline-derived CDR1 and CDR2 are SQVTM and ANQGSEA. Molecular barcoding with unique molecular identifiers was used for the TCRbeta library. TCRdb reprocessed the PCR reads with MiXCR, giving one entry per CDR3 protein. This table has approximately 350,000 distinct CDR3 sequences, about 9.3% appearing once. Sequences were derived from PBMCs from the stem cell graft donor, sampled from the stem cell graft. The rearrangement links TRBV29-1 to TRBJ2-3; 8 bases match TRBD2. The sequence was obtained from a human donor who donated a stem cell graft to a child with acute lymphoblastic leukemia. CDR3 nucleotide sequence: TGCAGCTCACAGCGGGAGACGAGTCAGACAGATACGCAGTATTTT. This translates into CSSQRETSQTDTQYF.